This T cell receptor (beta chain) stems from a study of blood T cell repertoires in COVID-19. Overall study context: Italy, Spain and the United States were the sources of the convalescent and acute COVID-19 samples. In each case, the material was cDNA or gDNA derived from T cells, B-cell-depleted T cells, or PBMCs.

Authors' analysis steps: Estimation of nucleated cell counts was performed using reference gene primer amplification. Sequencing used immunoSEQ multiplex PCR; TCRdb keeps in-frame clones, though not all of them. That table gives V, J and clone size, and the DNA gave D and trimming. The sample shows about 130,000 clones, about 88% of them seen only once. Of note for this clone: The junction departs from germline at one end; a sequencing error may be responsible.

Sequencing input: peripheral blood. The receptor comes from an elderly woman with acute or convalescent COVID-19.

CDR3 nucleotide sequence: TGTGCCAGCAGCGAAGAAGCGGGAGGCTCAGATACGCAGTATTTT. Its translation: CASSEEAGGSDTQYF. V gene TRBV2 combines with J gene TRBJ2-3; 9 bases align to TRBD2. The CDR3 spans 15 residues. Germline V gene lookup returns CDR1 SNHLY and CDR2 FYNNEI.